This TCR beta chain was sequenced for a study of blood T cell repertoires in COVID-19. Original analysis: Amplification of reference gene primers provided the estimated nucleated cell counts. The protocol was immunoSEQ multiplex PCR, while the TCRdb copy is restricted to in-frame clones and leaves out a portion. V and J calls and clone size come straight from that table; D and trimming were deduced from the DNA. Here the sample spans about 210,000 clones, more than 75% being singletons. This clone has a handful of counts. CDR3 size: 16 residues. The chain couples TRBV1 to TRBJ1-2; TRBD1, the table's D call, was not compared with the DNA. TRBV1 is marked as a pseudogene. The receptor comes from an older woman with COVID-19, enrolled during active disease. The source material was peripheral blood. CDR3 nucleotide sequence: TGCACCAGCAGCCAGGGTCCGACAGGTACGAACTATGGCTACACCTTC. It codes for CTSSQGPTGTNYGYTF.